This T cell receptor beta chain was sequenced for a study of spatial heterogeneity in lung cancer. The time point: sample taken at primary tumor resection. The cohort: about 79 early-stage, untreated non-small cell lung cancer patients. In each case, whole RNA from tumor, nontumor lung or frozen PBMC was sequenced unsorted. Trimming removed 0 bases from V and 6 bases from J; junction bases left unmatched: 5. This CDR3 region has 15 residues. Germline V CDR1 and CDR2: SGHRS, YFSETQ. The study's findings and limits: In blood, ubiquitous expanded tumor TCRs appeared more at resection than follow-up.

This clonotype was found a few times. Its antigen is not known. MiXCR, applied by TCRdb to the 5' RACE reads, yields one record per CDR3 protein. The sample lists 60,000 to 75,000 distinct CDR3 sequences, about 6.6% occurring once. The sample in question was PBMCs, obtained at surgery. This clonotype was obtained from a female donor with early-stage non-small cell lung cancer. The rearrangement joins TRBV5-1 to TRBJ2-2; 7 bases line up with TRBD1. The CDR3 DNA follows: TGCGCCAGCAGCTTGGACAGGGGTGTTTCCGGGGAGCTGTTTTTT. Amino acids: CASSLDRGVSGELFF.